This T cell receptor (beta chain) was profiled in a study of HIV-infected patients and healthy controls (dated by TCRdb to 2014 to 2015). About the investigation overall: CD4 counts were modestly but significantly increased in 14 of 16 patients after three months of therapy, but they remained below normal ranges. No consistent shift in CD8 counts was seen during early therapy, whereas a slight rise was seen in the CD4:CD8 ratio. Viral load became undetectable in about 70% of the 16 patients by the second bleed and in all patients after a further year of therapy. The study tested whether deep TCR repertoire sequencing of HIV patients' small blood samples could capture immune perturbation and reconstitution. Overall T-cell lymphocytopenia was not observed in the patients, and no significant difference from controls was found in total CDR3 counts per chain.

General study outcomes and caveats: The therapy captured by the treated samples lasted only roughly three months, arguably too short a period to observe immune reconstitution given low adult thymic output. Mean usage differed significantly between HIV-infected patients and controls for eight alpha and eight beta V genes. Significantly higher mean Gini indices were seen in HIV-infected repertoires than in controls, possibly reflecting oligoclonality. Healthy controls shared more CDR3s between individuals than HIV+ patients, by Jaccard index and by count of highly shared sequences. Donor HLA types were not determined in the study. The study cohorts differed slightly in age and sex profile, but those differences did not account for the observed differences in diversity. Roughly threefold more distinct CDR3s and higher Shannon diversity were observed in healthy control repertoires than in untreated HIV+ repertoires. Processing was restricted to sixteen HIV-infected individuals, which the authors judged to be a major constraint on the generalizability of the findings. In size-matched repertoire data, the apparent post-therapy recovery of the Gini index in HIV-infected patients was not replicated. Using whole blood restricted sequencing depth and prevented separating the dynamics of distinct T-cell subpopulations. In the samples, alpha-beta chain pairing was left undetermined. During therapy, a significant decrease in frequency was seen for HIV-associated CDR3s, whereas no significant change was found for CMV-associated CDR3s, although most of them became more frequent. Alpha-chain CDR3s from MAIT cells occurred at high frequency in healthy controls but were severely depleted in HIV+ repertoires. Rare events from HIV-infected data received too much weight under size-matching, and comparisons were complicated by unequal numbers of distinct sequences between patients and controls.

This clonotype came up many times. Its antigen target is currently unknown. Base qualities are not at hand, and no much larger clone is one base apart. V is pared back by 4 bases and J by 1 base, with 10 bases lying between the germline termini. The CDR3 covers 14 residues, taking in both the cysteine and the phenylalanine. Only the CDR3 portion is preserved as DNA: 42 bases, with reading frame beginning at the first base. CDR1 and CDR2, looked up from the germline V gene, are WSHSY and SAAADI. Reverse transcription of about 500 ng RNA was performed with SuperScript III using primers directed against the alpha and beta constant regions. Separate alpha and beta chain libraries were made by chain-specific third strand synthesis with multiplexing indices. In the protocol, all rearrangements within a chain were amplified with a single primer pair so that primer bias was avoided, and molecular barcodes were added to each cDNA molecule. T4 RNA Ligase 1 joined purified cDNA to a 5' RACE adapter that carried a random hexamer and the SP2 sequencing primer site. With slow temperature ramps used to favor optimal annealing, second strand synthesis was primed from the SP2 site with Phusion polymerase. Two random hexamer sequences, both added before amplification and joined together, made up the 12-nucleotide barcode of each molecule. A short first PCR added P5 and P7 adapter elements plus a second index, followed by an approximately 24-cycle amplification PCR with P5s and P7 primers. Libraries received about 26 PCR cycles in total, were quantified on a Qubit, sized on a Bioanalyzer, and diluted to roughly 3.6 nM. Sequencing of the normalized libraries was done on an Illumina MiSeq using 2 x 250 paired-end kits. Reverse transcription reactions underwent purification over MinElute columns, with elution into around 9.9 ul Tris-Cl. The adapter ligations were run for around 25 hours at 16 degrees C, and AMPure XP beads at a 1:1 ratio were afterwards used to clean them. Turning to the authors' computational methods: A modified Decombinator that output V, J, insert and barcode information was used to process the demultiplexed FASTQ files. Sequences sharing a barcode but differing from the dominant sequence were discarded as errors, and barcodes clustered at Levenshtein distance 3 were counted to estimate original cDNA molecules. For downstream analyses, the R packages ineq, vegan, igraph and RCytoscape were used, along with IMGT nomenclature and CDR3 definitions. The authors computed V gene usage over distinct sequences and counted each TCR a single time to avoid skew from clonal expansion. Unique CDR3 amino acid sequences within a donor were connected in similarity networks whenever two sequences differed by a single Levenshtein edit. In the repertoires, a search was made for a compiled set of published HIV-specific CDR3s (more than 90 alpha, 702 beta) and CMV-specific CDR3s (roughly 13 alpha, a few hundred beta). Random subsampling to size-matched repertoires demonstrated that the decreased diversity in patients did not result from their lower sequence numbers. The public reads were reprocessed in TCRdb via fastp at Q25 and MiXCR, keeping in-frame beta chains. Duplicate CDR3 protein sequences are folded into a single record with the most common DNA and genes. TCRdb's processing, not the study's, gives the V and J calls here. This sample comprises roughly 6,600 distinct CDR3 sequences, less than 11% of them detected only once. The ten largest account for approximately 17% of the sample.

Follow-up blood from HIV-infected patients was collected roughly three months, about 14 weeks, after antiretroviral therapy began. Whole blood was used without cell fractionation, so all unsorted peripheral T cells were reflected in the repertoire. For RNA extraction, 2 to 2.5 ml of peripheral blood was collected into Tempus tubes. Patients with febrile or AIDS-related illness, tumors, hepatitis B or C coinfection, immunomodulatory therapy, recent vaccination or treatment interruptions were excluded from enrollment. Residual genomic DNA was removed with the TURBO-DNase kit and globin mRNA was depleted with GLOBINclear.

The source was blood, collected during antiretroviral therapy. The sequence joins TRBV10-2 to TRBJ1-1, with the D gene not confidently named. The receptor comes from an adult with HIV infection. CDR3 reads: CASSAIEGNTEAFF. The DNA reads as follows: TGCGCCAGCAGTGCCATAGAGGGGAACACTGAAGCTTTCTTT.